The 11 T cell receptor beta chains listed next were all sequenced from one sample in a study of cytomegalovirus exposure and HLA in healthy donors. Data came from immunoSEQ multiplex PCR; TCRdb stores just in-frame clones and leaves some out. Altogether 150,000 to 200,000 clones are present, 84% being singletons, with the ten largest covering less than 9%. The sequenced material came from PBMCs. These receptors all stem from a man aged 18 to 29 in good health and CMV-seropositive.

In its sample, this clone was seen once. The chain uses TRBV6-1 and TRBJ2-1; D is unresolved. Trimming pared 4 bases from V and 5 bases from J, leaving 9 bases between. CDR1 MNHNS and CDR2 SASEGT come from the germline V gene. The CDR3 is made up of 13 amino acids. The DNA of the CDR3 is TGTGCCAGCAGTGTCGGTCTAAACAATGAGCAGTTCTTC. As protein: CASSVGLNNEQFF.

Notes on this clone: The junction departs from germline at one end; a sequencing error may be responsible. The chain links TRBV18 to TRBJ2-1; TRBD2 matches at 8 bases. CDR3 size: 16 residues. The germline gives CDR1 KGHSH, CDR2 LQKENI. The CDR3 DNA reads TGTGCCAGCTCTCCACTCAGACTAGCGAGTTACAATGAGCAGTTCTTC. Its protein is CASSPLRLASYNEQFF.

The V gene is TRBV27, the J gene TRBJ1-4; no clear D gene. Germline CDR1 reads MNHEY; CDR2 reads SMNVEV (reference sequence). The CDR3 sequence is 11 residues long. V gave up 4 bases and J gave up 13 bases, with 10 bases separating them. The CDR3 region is CASSSGSLLFF. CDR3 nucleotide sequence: TGTGCCAGCAGTTCAGGATCCCTACTGTTTTTT.

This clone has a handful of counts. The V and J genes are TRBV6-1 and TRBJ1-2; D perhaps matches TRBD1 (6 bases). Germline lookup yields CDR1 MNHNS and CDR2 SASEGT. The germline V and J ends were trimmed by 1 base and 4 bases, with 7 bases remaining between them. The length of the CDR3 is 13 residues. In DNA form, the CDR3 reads TGTGCCAGCAGTGAAGTCAGGGGCTATGGCTACACCTTC. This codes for CASSEVRGYGYTF.

CDR3 sequence reads: CAISPSRGDSYEQYF. CDR3 coding DNA: TGTGCCATCAGCCCCAGTCGGGGAGACTCCTACGAGCAGTACTTC. The V call is TRBV10-3, the J call TRBJ2-7; tentatively, D is TRBD2 (5 bases). The CDR3 covers 15 residues. The germline CDR1 and CDR2 sequences are ENHRY and SYGVKD. Trimming took off 6 bases at V and 0 bases at J, with 15 bases between the two ends.

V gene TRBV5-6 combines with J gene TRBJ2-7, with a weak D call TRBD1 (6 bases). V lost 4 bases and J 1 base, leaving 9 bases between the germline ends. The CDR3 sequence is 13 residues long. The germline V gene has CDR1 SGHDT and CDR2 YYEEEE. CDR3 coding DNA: TGTGCCAGCAGCCCCGGACAGTCCTACGAGCAGTACTTC. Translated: CASSPGQSYEQYF.

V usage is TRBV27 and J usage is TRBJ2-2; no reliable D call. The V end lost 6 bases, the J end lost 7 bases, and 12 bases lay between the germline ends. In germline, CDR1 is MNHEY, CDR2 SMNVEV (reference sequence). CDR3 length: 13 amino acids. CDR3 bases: TGTGCCAGCAGCACCATTCCACTCGGGGAGCTGTTTTTT. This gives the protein CASSTIPLGELFF.

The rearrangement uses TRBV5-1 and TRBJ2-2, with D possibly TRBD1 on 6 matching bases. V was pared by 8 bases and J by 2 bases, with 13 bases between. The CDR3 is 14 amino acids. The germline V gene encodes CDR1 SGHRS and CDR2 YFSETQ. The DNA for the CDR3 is TGCGCCAGTACGGGGACAACCAACACCGGGGAGCTGTTTTTT. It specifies CASTGTTNTGELFF.

The DNA for the CDR3 is TGCGCCAGCAGCGGGGCCAGGAACACTGAAGCTTTCTTT. It translates to CASSGARNTEAFF. The rearrangement links TRBV5-1 to TRBJ1-1; D perhaps matches TRBD1 (5 bases). The CDR3 has 13 residues. Trimming shortened V by 4 bases and J by 1 base, and 8 bases separated the two germline ends. Per germline, CDR1 SGHRS and CDR2 YFSETQ.

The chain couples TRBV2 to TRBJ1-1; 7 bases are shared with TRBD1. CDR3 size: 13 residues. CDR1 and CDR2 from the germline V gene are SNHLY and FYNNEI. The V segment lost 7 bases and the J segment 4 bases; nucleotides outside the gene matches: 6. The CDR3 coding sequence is TGTGCCAGCATTCCGAGGGGGCTCACTGAAGCTTTCTTT. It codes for CASIPRGLTEAFF. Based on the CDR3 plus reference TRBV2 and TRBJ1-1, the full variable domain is EPEVTQTPSHQVTQMGQEVILRCVPISNHLYFYWYRQILGQKVEFLVSFYNNEISEKSEIFDDQFSVERPDGSNFTLKIRSTKLEDSAMYFCASIPRGLTEAFFGQGTRLTVV.

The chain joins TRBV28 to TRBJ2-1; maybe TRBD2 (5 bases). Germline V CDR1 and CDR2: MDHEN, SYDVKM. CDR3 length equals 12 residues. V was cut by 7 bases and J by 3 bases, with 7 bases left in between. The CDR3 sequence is CASIGVYNEQFF. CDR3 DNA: TGTGCCAGCATCGGGGTCTACAATGAGCAGTTCTTC. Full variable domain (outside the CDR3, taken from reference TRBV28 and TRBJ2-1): DVKVTQSSRYLVKRTGEKVFLECVQDMDHENMFWYRQDPGLGLRLIYFSYDVKMKEKGDIPEGYSVSREKKERFSLILESASTNQTSMYLCASIGVYNEQFFGPGTRLTVL.